Each of the 28 T cell receptor beta chains below was sequenced from the same sample in a study of T cells in tuberculosis. Sorting used thawed, overnight-rested PBMC stained with anti-CD3, a viability dye and GMM-loaded CD1B tetramer. The lipid loaded on the CD1B tetramers was C32 glucose monomycolate from Rhodococcus equi. Some clones are missing from TCRdb's copy, which holds only in-frame ones; the method was immunoSEQ multiplex PCR. The top ten clones hold just over 20% of a sample with more than 45,000 clones, nearly 90% of them seen once. The sample comprised CD1b-GMM tetramer-negative cells sorted from PBMCs. These receptors all come from an adult woman with latent tuberculosis.

The chain has TRBV7-9 and TRBJ2-2, with TRBD1 matching over 7 bases. Unmatched junction bases numbered 7, after V lost 5 bases and J lost 7 bases. Germline V lookup: CDR1 SEHNR, CDR2 FQNEAQ (reference sequence). There are 14 residues in the CDR3. This CDR3 is CASSLDRDGGELFF. The CDR3 nucleotides are TGTGCCAGCAGCCTAGACAGGGATGGCGGGGAGCTGTTTTTT.

CDR3 DNA: TGTGCCAGCAGCTTAGCGCCGGGGAAGGGTGAGCAGTTCTTC. Translation gives CASSLAPGKGEQFF. This sequence joins TRBV7-6 and TRBJ2-1; tentatively, D is TRBD2 (5 bases). CDR3 length: 14 amino acids. Between the trimmed V and J ends, which lost 0 bases and 9 bases, there was a span of 12 bases. Germline-derived CDR1 and CDR2 are SGHVS and FNYEAQ.

This clone appeared once. V is TRBV5-4 and J is TRBJ1-6, with D perhaps TRBD1 (6 bases). The CDR3 has 14 amino acids. The V gene lost 5 bases and the J gene lost 6 bases, with 12 bases spanning the gap. Germline values: CDR1 SGHNT, CDR2 YYREEE (reference sequence). DNA for the CDR3: TGTGCCAGCAGTCCGGGACAAAGTAATTCACCCCTCCACTTT. It yields the protein CASSPGQSNSPLHF.

This clone ranks as medium-sized. The CDR3 bases are TGTGCCAGCTCACCCGGTAGACAGGGACCTGAAAAACTGTTTTTT. This encodes CASSPGRQGPEKLFF. V and J are TRBV18 and TRBJ1-4, with 7 bases lining up with TRBD1. The CDR3 has 15 residues. Germline V lookup: CDR1 KGHSH, CDR2 LQKENI. Unmatched junction bases numbered 8, after V lost 3 bases and J lost 7 bases.

This chain joins TRBV4-3 and TRBJ2-6, with TRBD1 matching over 8 bases. Losses at the gene ends were 3 bases for V and 2 bases for J; bases not matched to a gene: 3. Germline values: CDR1 LGHNA, CDR2 YSLEER. CDR3 length equals 16 residues. As DNA, the CDR3 is TGCGCCAGCAGCCATGAGACAGGGGCTGGGGCCAACGTCCTGACTTTC. The encoded protein is CASSHETGAGANVLTF.

The V call is TRBV28, the J call TRBJ1-4; D uncertain. The CDR3 consists of 13 residues. V was pared by 10 bases and J by 7 bases, with 16 bases between. Germline lookup yields CDR1 MDHEN and CDR2 SYDVKM. In DNA, the CDR3 is TGTGCCATCCGGGGAGGTGTACGTGAAAAACTGTTTTTT. Translation gives CAIRGGVREKLFF. Full variable domain (outside the CDR3, taken from reference TRBV28 and TRBJ1-4): DVKVTQSSRYLVKRTGEKVFLECVQDMDHENMFWYRQDPGLGLRLIYFSYDVKMKEKGDIPEGYSVSREKKERFSLILESASTNQTSMYLCAIRGGVREKLFFGSGTQLSVL.

The gene calls are TRBV11-3 and TRBJ2-7; 9 nucleotides line up with TRBD1. The trim removed 1 base at V and 0 bases at J, leaving 10 bases unmatched. In germline, CDR1 is SGHNT, CDR2 YENEEA. The CDR3 is 18 amino acids. The CDR3 DNA reads as TGTGCCAGCAGCTTAGTGGACAGGGGTGGTGCCAGCTCCTACGAGCAGTACTTC. Its translation: CASSLVDRGGASSYEQYF.

V usage is TRBV12-5 and J usage is TRBJ2-3; 7 nucleotides align to TRBD1. Unmatched junction bases numbered 12, after V lost 6 bases and J lost 0 bases. Germline-derived CDR1 and CDR2 are LGHNT and FRNRAP. The CDR3 runs 17 residues. CDR3 sequence reads: CASGLGQAPYSTDTQYF. In nucleotides, the CDR3 is TGTGCTAGTGGCCTAGGACAGGCTCCATATAGCACAGATACGCAGTATTTT.

In its sample, this clone was seen a few times. V is TRBV13 and J is TRBJ1-3, with 8 bases lining up with TRBD1. The CDR3 length is 13 residues. Germline trimming cut 5 bases from V and 6 bases from J; bases unmatched to any gene: 3. Germline assignment: CDR1 PRHDT and CDR2 FYEKMQ (reference sequence). The CDR3 nucleotides read TGTGCCAGCAGCCTTCAGGGGGCAAACACCATATATTTT. Amino acid sequence: CASSLQGANTIYF.

This chain uses TRBV7-8 with TRBJ2-5; TRBD2 agrees at 8 bases. Germline CDR1 reads SGHVS; CDR2 reads FQNEAQ. The CDR3 is 17 amino acids. The V and J ends lost 2 bases and 2 bases, in that order; junction bases with no gene match: 10. This CDR3 reads CASSLFPILAEQETQYF. CDR3 nucleotides: TGTGCCAGCAGCTTATTCCCGATACTAGCGGAACAAGAGACCCAGTACTTC.

The gene calls are TRBV28 and TRBJ2-5; the D gene is possibly TRBD1 (6 bases). CDR3 length: 14 amino acids. V lost 3 bases, J lost 4 bases, and 12 bases lay in between. CDR1 and CDR2 from the germline V gene are MDHEN and SYDVKM. CDR3 loop: CASSLWGQGETQYF. The CDR3 DNA reads as TGTGCCAGCAGTTTGTGGGGGCAGGGAGAGACCCAGTACTTC.

This rearrangement joins TRBV5-5 to TRBJ1-1; TRBD1 agrees at 7 bases. Germline V gives CDR1 SGHKS, CDR2 YYEKEE (reference sequence). The CDR3 spans 12 residues. After removal of 5 bases from V and 5 bases from J, the junction contained 3 bases not matched to a gene. CDR3 DNA sequence: TGTGCCAGCAGGTTACAGGGGACTGAAGCTTTCTTT. Its translation: CASRLQGTEAFF.

V and J are TRBV6-5 and TRBJ2-6; D might be TRBD2 (5 bases). In germline, CDR1 is MNHEY, CDR2 SVGAGI. Trimming pared 11 bases from V and 0 bases from J, leaving 14 bases between. The CDR3 has 15 residues. The CDR3 DNA follows: TGTGCCCTCGGCGGCGGGCCCTCTGGGGCCAACGTCCTGACTTTC. This encodes CALGGGPSGANVLTF.

The rearrangement links TRBV30 to TRBJ1-1, with D uncertain. Trimming removed 0 bases at V and 8 bases at J, with 13 bases between. This CDR3 contains 13 residues. Germline lookup yields CDR1 GTSNPN and CDR2 SVGIG (reference sequence). CDR3 nucleotides: TGTGCCTGGAGTGTACATCTGCAATCAGAAGCTTTCTTT. This sequence encodes CAWSVHLQSEAFF.

This chain joins TRBV6-4 and TRBJ1-6; perhaps TRBD1 as D (6 bases). This CDR3 is built from 14 residues. CDR1 and CDR2 (germline): MRHNA, SNTAGT. V lost 0 bases and J 10 bases, leaving 10 bases between the germline ends. The DNA for the CDR3 is TGTGCCAGCAGTGACTCGTCAGGGGCCTCACCCCTCCACTTT. Its protein is CASSDSSGASPLHF.

The genes are TRBV7-3 and TRBJ2-1; 8 nucleotides align to TRBD1. Germline V gene sequence: CDR1 SGHTA, CDR2 FQGTGA. With 3 bases clipped from V and 5 bases from J, the junction kept 0 bases outside the gene matches. This CDR3 region has 13 residues. CDR3 region: CASSLGQDNEQFF. The CDR3 coding sequence is TGTGCCAGCAGCTTGGGACAGGACAATGAGCAGTTCTTC.

This chain joins TRBV25-1 and TRBJ2-1; D remains unclear. Germline CDR1 is MGHDK and CDR2 is SYGVNS. The CDR3 is 14 residues long. V was shortened by 3 bases and J by 4 bases, with 10 bases between the two germline ends. CDR3 sequence (DNA): TGTGCCAGCAGTGATCCAGGCCTATACAATGAGCAGTTCTTC. Its translation: CASSDPGLYNEQFF.

The J gene is TRBJ2-1, the V gene TRBV11-2, with D possibly being TRBD1 (6 bases). This CDR3 has 14 amino acids. Germline assignment: CDR1 SGHAT and CDR2 FQNNGV. V was cut by 1 base and J by 9 bases, with 13 bases left in between. The CDR3 DNA is TGTGCCAGCAGCTTAGGGGACACCAGGGGTGAGCAGTTCTTC. Amino acids: CASSLGDTRGEQFF.

The genes are TRBV7-9 and TRBJ2-2; TRBD1 might be the D (6 bases). Germline V gene data show CDR1 as SEHNR and CDR2 as FQNEAQ (reference sequence). V was cut by 0 bases and J by 6 bases, with 8 bases left in between. This CDR3 spans 14 amino acids. The CDR3 region is CASSLATGSGELFF. The CDR3, as DNA: TGTGCCAGCAGCTTAGCAACAGGGTCCGGGGAGCTGTTTTTT.

This sequence joins TRBV4-1 and TRBJ1-2, with D possibly being TRBD1 (5 bases). Trimming pared 5 bases from V and 7 bases from J, leaving 20 bases between. This CDR3 has 15 residues. Germline V gene sequence: CDR1 MGHRA, CDR2 YSYEKL. This chain's CDR3 is CASSAEETVGGGYTF. The CDR3, as DNA: TGCGCCAGCAGCGCTGAGGAGACAGTGGGCGGTGGCTACACCTTC.

Comment on this clone: At one end, the junction sequence differs from germline, possibly due to a read error. This sequence joins TRBV7-2 and TRBJ2-3; 8 bases map to TRBD2. The CDR3 is 15 residues long. Looked up from germline, CDR1 is SGHTA and CDR2 is FQGNSA. The DNA of the CDR3 is TGTGCCAGCAGGTTAGCGGGGCATTCCACAGATACGCAGTATTTT. It translates to CASRLAGHSTDTQYF.

The V call is TRBV28, the J call TRBJ2-7, with D perhaps matching TRBD1 (5 bases). V lost 8 bases and J lost 3, with 5 bases in between. The germline V gene encodes CDR1 MDHEN and CDR2 SYDVKM. The CDR3 has 10 amino acids. The chain's CDR3 is CASQGYEQYF. DNA of the CDR3: TGTGCCAGCCAGGGCTACGAGCAGTACTTC. Drawing the rest from reference TRBV28 and TRBJ2-7, the complete variable domain is DVKVTQSSRYLVKRTGEKVFLECVQDMDHENMFWYRQDPGLGLRLIYFSYDVKMKEKGDIPEGYSVSREKKERFSLILESASTNQTSMYLCASQGYEQYFGPGTRLTVT.

The J gene is TRBJ2-7, the V gene TRBV6-1, with 8 bases identical to TRBD1. This CDR3 region has 15 residues. Germline V CDR1 and CDR2: MNHNS, SASEGT. The V segment lost 0 bases and the J segment 6 bases; nucleotides outside the gene matches: 7. The CDR3 loop is CASSEALQGAAEQYF. In DNA, the CDR3 is TGTGCCAGCAGTGAAGCGCTTCAGGGGGCAGCCGAGCAGTACTTC.

This rearrangement joins TRBV7-9 to TRBJ2-7, with D possibly being TRBD2 (5 bases). CDR1 SEHNR and CDR2 FQNEAQ come from the germline V gene (reference sequence). V dropped 0 bases and J dropped 3 bases, with 12 bases sitting between them. The CDR3 runs to 15 residues. The CDR3 reads CASSLATTGIYEQYF. Written as DNA, the CDR3 is TGTGCCAGCAGCTTAGCGACAACGGGAATCTACGAGCAGTACTTC.

The chain employs TRBV27 and TRBJ2-7, with 9 bases matching TRBD2. The germline CDR1 and CDR2 sequences are MNHEY and SMNVEV (reference sequence). The CDR3 is made up of 14 amino acids. The V and J ends lost 5 bases and 5 bases, in that order; junction bases with no gene match: 7. This chain's CDR3 is CASSRSGGLNEQYF. The CDR3 DNA sequence: TGTGCCAGCAGTCGTAGCGGGGGTCTGAACGAGCAGTACTTC.

The chain employs TRBV11-3 and TRBJ2-5, with TRBD1 matching 7 bases. The CDR3 runs to 16 residues. The J segment lost 4 bases and the V segment lost 5 bases, leaving 13 bases of the junction unmatched. Per the germline V gene, CDR1 is SGHNT and CDR2 is YENEEA. The CDR3 reads CASSPYLQGTGETQYF. CDR3 in DNA: TGTGCCAGCAGCCCTTATCTACAGGGGACGGGAGAGACCCAGTACTTC.

The chain links TRBV18 to TRBJ2-1; D call uncertain. CDR3 length equals 14 residues. V shed 4 bases and J shed 2 bases, with 9 bases lying between them. CDR1 and CDR2 (germline): KGHSH, LQKENI. CDR3 region: CASSRAVAYNEQFF. The CDR3 DNA is TGTGCCAGCTCACGGGCAGTAGCCTACAATGAGCAGTTCTTC.

This clone occurred a few times. The chain couples TRBV5-4 to TRBJ2-1, with 8 bases fitting TRBD2. V was pared by 1 base and J by 5 bases, with 8 bases of the junction left unmatched. Per germline, CDR1 SGHNT and CDR2 YYREEE (reference sequence). The length of the CDR3 is 16 residues. The CDR3 region has the DNA TGTGCCAGCAGCTTGCCCGGGACTAGGGGGGACAATGAGCAGTTCTTC. Translating it yields CASSLPGTRGDNEQFF.